A selection of T cell receptor beta chains follows, all from one sample in a study of blood T cell repertoires in COVID-19. Only in-frame clones appear in the TCRdb table, and some are missing; sequencing was by immunoSEQ multiplex PCR. The sample yields 300,000 to 500,000 clones, around 87% seen once. Material for sequencing was PBMCs or T cells enriched from blood (not recorded which). These receptors all stem from a woman in her 30s with acute COVID-19. Both conserved end residues are part of each CDR3. Fields, in order: D gene, V gene, J gene, clone size, CDR3 DNA, CDR3 protein. The D gene is left open where the match is weak. Clone size is shown for a subset of rows, as once, few, many or a class of expanded clone.

-,TRBV6-5,TRBJ1-2,-,TGTGCCAGCAGTTACTCAGAGGGATCGGGTGGCTACACCTTC,CASSYSEGSGGYTF
TRBD2,TRBV11-2,TRBJ2-3,-,TGTGCCAGCAGCCAAAGAGGGACTAGCGGGGCGGGCACAGATACGCAGTATTTT,CASSQRGTSGAGTDTQYF
-,TRBV6-1,TRBJ1-1,-,TGTGCCAGCAGTGACATGAACACTGAAGCTTTCTTT,CASSDMNTEAFF
TRBD1,TRBV3-1/TRBV3-2,TRBJ1-2,-,TGTGCCAGCAGCCCCCGTGGAGGGGGCTTAGCTAACTATGGCTACACCTTC,CASSPRGGGLANYGYTF
TRBD2,TRBV19,TRBJ2-7,-,TGTGCCAGTAAGTCCCCTGGGAGGGAGGAGAAGTACTTC,CASKSPGREEKYF
-,TRBV7-6,TRBJ1-6,-,TGTGCCAGCAGCTTAGTGTTCTCGAGCTCCTATAATTCACCCCTCCACTTT,CASSLVFSSSYNSPLHF
-,TRBV2,TRBJ1-3,-,TGTGCCAGCAGTGAAGGGGGCAGGGCACTCTCTGGAAACACCATATATTTT,CASSEGGRALSGNTIYF
-,TRBV5-1,TRBJ2-7,-,TGCGCCAGCAGCTTGGACGTCAGGAAATACGAGCAGTACTTC,CASSLDVRKYEQYF
-,TRBV29-1,TRBJ1-1,once,TGCAGCGTTGGGGGCCCGAAGAACACTGAAGCTTTCTTT,CSVGGPKNTEAFF
TRBD1,TRBV7-8,TRBJ1-1,-,TGTGCCAGCAGCTTAGATAGGACAGGGGATGGCACTGAAGCTTTCTTT,CASSLDRTGDGTEAFF
-,TRBV3-1/TRBV3-2,TRBJ1-1,-,TGTGCCAGCAGCCAAGATCCGGAGGCAGACGCCGGGGGAGCTTTCTTT,CASSQDPEADAGGAFF
TRBD2,TRBV5-1,TRBJ2-3,-,TGCGCCAGCAGCTTAAGGAGCGGGGGGGAATCAGATACGCAGTATTTT,CASSLRSGGESDTQYF
-,TRBV28,TRBJ1-6,-,TGTGCCAGCAGTTTCTCGGGGGACTCCTATAATTCACCCCTCCACTTT,CASSFSGDSYNSPLHF
TRBD1,TRBV6-5,TRBJ1-6,-,TGTGCCAGCAGTCCCCGGACAGGGACTAATTCACCCCTCCACTTT,CASSPRTGTNSPLHF
TRBD1,TRBV23-1,TRBJ1-6,few,TGCGCCAGCAGTCAATCGCCAGGGGGGAATTCACCCCTCCACTTT,CASSQSPGGNSPLHF
-,TRBV5-4,TRBJ2-7,-,TGTGCCAGCAGCGGCGGGACCGCCTACGAGCAGTACTTC,CASSGGTAYEQYF
TRBD1,TRBV24-1,TRBJ2-1,-,TGTGCCACCAGCCAGACAGGGGCTAAAAATGAGCAGTTCTTC,CATSQTGAKNEQFF
-,TRBV6-5,TRBJ1-2,-,TGTGCCAGCACCACCGGCCCCGGGAGCTATGGCTACACCTTC,CASTTGPGSYGYTF
-,TRBV7-9,TRBJ2-7,once,TGTGCCAGCAGCTTCGAGGGCGGCGAGCAGTACTTC,CASSFEGGEQYF
-,TRBV7-6,TRBJ2-2,-,TGTGCCAGCAGGACAGGGAACACCGGGGAGCTGTTTTTT,CASRTGNTGELFF
TRBD2,TRBV11-2,TRBJ2-2,-,TGTGCCAGCAGCTCACCTCCGGGACTAGAAGACGGGGAGCTGTTTTTT,CASSSPPGLEDGELFF
-,TRBV19,TRBJ1-1,-,TGTGCCAGTACTGGGGAGCGGACTGAAGCTTTCTTT,CASTGERTEAFF
-,TRBV6-2/TRBV6-3,TRBJ1-5,-,TGTGCCAGCAGTTACGTAGCAAACTACAATCAGCCCCAGCATTTT,CASSYVANYNQPQHF
-,TRBV20-1,TRBJ2-7,-,TGCAGTGCGGGGGCACGCTACGAGCAGTACTTC,CSAGARYEQYF
-,TRBV6-4,TRBJ1-4,few,TGTGCCAGCGGAATTTATCGAGGGTGGACGAGTGAAAAACTGTTTTTT,CASGIYRGWTSEKLFF
TRBD1,TRBV7-9,TRBJ1-6,-,TGTGCCAGCAGCAACTCTGGGGACAGGGGTAATTCACCCCTCCACTTT,CASSNSGDRGNSPLHF
TRBD2,TRBV2,TRBJ2-7,once,TGTGCCAGCAGTGAATTTGAGGGACTAGCGACTCCCTACGAGCAGTACTTC,CASSEFEGLATPYEQYF
-,TRBV7-9,TRBJ2-7,-,TGTGCCAGCAGCTTAGGGAGGGAGTACGAGCAGTACTTC,CASSLGREYEQYF